The 18 T cell receptor beta chains listed next were all sequenced from one sample in a study of T cell responses to AZD1222 COVID-19 vaccine. Assay: immunoSEQ multiplex PCR; the TCRdb copy retains only in-frame clones and omits some. The sample has around 130,000 clones; 90% to 95% are singletons. The sequencing used peripheral blood, collected on day 0 of AZD1222 vaccination. The receptors were gathered from an adult in good health.

The V call is TRBV18, the J call TRBJ2-7, with 10 bases fitting TRBD1. Losses at the gene ends were 4 bases for V and 3 bases for J; bases not matched to a gene: 6. CDR3 length: 15 amino acids. CDR1 and CDR2 (germline): KGHSH, LQKENI. The CDR3 spells CASSLGGQGFYEQYF. The DNA for the CDR3 is TGTGCCAGCTCACTAGGGGGACAGGGGTTCTACGAGCAGTACTTC. The full variable domain, in which reference TRBV18 and TRBJ2-7 provide the parts outside the CDR3, is NAGVMQNPRHLVRRRGQEARLRCSPMKGHSHVYWYRQLPEEGLKFMVYLQKENIIDESGMPKERFSAEFPKEGPSILRIQQVVRGDSAAYFCASSLGGQGFYEQYFGPGTRLTVT.

The chain uses TRBV23-1 and TRBJ1-4, with D maybe TRBD1 (5 bases). TRBV23-1 counts as an open reading frame of uncertain function. With 3 bases removed from V and 2 bases from J, the gap between germline ends came to 13 bases. The CDR3 runs to 16 residues. The CDR3: CASSHPNGATNEKLFF. DNA for the CDR3: TGCGCCAGCAGTCACCCGAACGGGGCTACTAATGAAAAACTGTTTTTT.

V is TRBV6-1 and J is TRBJ1-5; D might be TRBD1 (6 bases). Looked up from germline, CDR1 is MNHNS and CDR2 is SASEGT. CDR3 length equals 15 residues. V lost 3 bases and J lost 2, with 11 bases in between. CDR3 nucleotides: TGTGCCAGCAGTGACCAGGGGTGGGGCAATCAGCCCCAGCATTTT. It yields the protein CASSDQGWGNQPQHF.

This clone has only one observation. The chain couples TRBV6-6 to TRBJ1-2; TRBD1 aligns across 7 bases. The V gene end was trimmed by 6 bases and the J gene end by 0 bases; junction bases not matched to a gene: 10. Germline assignment: CDR1 MNHNY and CDR2 SVGAGI (reference sequence). The CDR3 runs to 16 residues. The DNA for the CDR3 is TGTGCCAGCAGCAGACAGGGAGGGAGTACTAACTATGGCTACACCTTC. This codes for CASSRQGGSTNYGYTF.

CDR3 nucleotides: TGTGCCAGCTCATTAACAGGGTACGAGCAGTACTTC. This sequence encodes CASSLTGYEQYF. V is TRBV6-5 and J is TRBJ2-7, with D possibly being TRBD1 (6 bases). The V end lost 8 bases, the J end lost 4 bases, and 12 bases lay between the germline ends. Germline V lookup: CDR1 MNHEY, CDR2 SVGAGI. This CDR3 has 12 amino acids.

The chain couples TRBV27 to TRBJ1-5; D is ambiguous. With 6 bases removed from V and 6 bases from J, the gap between germline ends came to 12 bases. The CDR3 has 13 amino acids. Germline CDR1 reads MNHEY; CDR2 reads SMNVEV (reference sequence). The CDR3 DNA reads TGTGCCAGCAGCTATTCAGCCGTTCAGCCCCAGCATTTT. Its translation is CASSYSAVQPQHF.

This chain uses TRBV24-1 with TRBJ1-2; 7 bases agree with TRBD1. Germline CDR1 is KGHDR and CDR2 is SFDVKD. The CDR3 length is 13 residues. V lost 3 bases to trimming and J lost 8 bases; unmatched junction nucleotides: 5. The CDR3 sequence: CATSDPDRVGYTF. CDR3 bases: TGTGCCACCAGTGATCCCGACAGGGTCGGCTACACCTTC.

J is TRBJ2-7 and V is TRBV11-1; 8 positions match TRBD2. Germline V CDR1 and CDR2: SGHAT, FQDESV (reference sequence). V lost 4 bases to trimming and J lost 2 bases; unmatched junction nucleotides: 7. CDR3 length equals 15 residues. CDR3 sequence (DNA): TGTGCCAGCAGCTCATCCCCAGCGGGGGCCTACGAGCAGTACTTC. Its translation: CASSSSPAGAYEQYF.

This chain joins TRBV28 and TRBJ2-1; D ambiguous. Germline V gene sequence: CDR1 MDHEN, CDR2 SYDVKM. With 1 base removed from V and 6 bases from J, the gap between germline ends came to 13 bases. The CDR3 spans 15 residues. The CDR3 here is CASSLSTGVGNEQFF. CDR3 sequence (DNA): TGTGCCAGCAGTTTATCCACGGGTGTGGGCAATGAGCAGTTCTTC.

The chain employs TRBV6-2 or TRBV6-3 and TRBJ1-1, with D hard to call. This CDR3 contains 12 residues. V was cut by 5 bases and J by 4 bases, with 8 bases left in between. Germline values: CDR1 MNHEY, CDR2 SVGEGT. The CDR3 region has the DNA TGTGCCAGCAGTCTGGACTTCACTGAAGCTTTCTTT. Amino acid sequence: CASSLDFTEAFF.

The chain joins TRBV7-9 to TRBJ1-2; tentative D call: TRBD1 (5 bases). Per germline, CDR1 SEHNR and CDR2 FQNEAQ (reference sequence). This CDR3 contains 13 residues. The V end lost 0 bases, the J end lost 7 bases, and 9 bases lay between the germline ends. CDR3 residues: CASSLAGALGYTF. CDR3 coding DNA: TGTGCCAGCAGCTTAGCAGGGGCGCTTGGCTACACCTTC.

In its sample, this clone was seen a few times. The chain has TRBV11-2 and TRBJ2-5; 9 bases agree with TRBD2. CDR1 and CDR2 from the germline V gene are SGHAT and FQNNGV. The CDR3 length is 16 residues. The V gene end was trimmed by 5 bases and the J gene end by 0 bases; junction bases not matched to a gene: 7. In DNA form, the CDR3 reads TGTGCCAGCAGCCCCCGACTAGCGGCTTACCAAGAGACCCAGTACTTC. Translating gives CASSPRLAAYQETQYF.

The V call is TRBV28, the J call TRBJ2-5; D is possibly TRBD2 (7 bases). Germline V gene lookup returns CDR1 MDHEN and CDR2 SYDVKM. V lost 0 bases to trimming and J lost 5 bases, with 10 bases between them. This CDR3 spans 14 amino acids. CDR3 protein: CASSLWRGGETQYF. For the CDR3, the DNA is TGTGCCAGCAGTTTATGGAGGGGGGGTGAGACCCAGTACTTC.

The chain links TRBV28 to TRBJ1-5; 8 bases fit TRBD1. Trimming removed 6 bases from V and 2 bases from J; junction bases left unmatched: 3. This CDR3 comprises 14 residues. Per the germline V gene, CDR1 is MDHEN and CDR2 is SYDVKM. Written as DNA, the CDR3 is TGTGCCAGCAGGACAGGGGAGGGCAATCAGCCCCAGCATTTT. The encoded protein is CASRTGEGNQPQHF.

The V gene is TRBV4-3, the J gene TRBJ2-3; maybe TRBD1 (5 bases). The CDR3 totals 18 residues. V was clipped by 0 bases and J by 4 bases, with 20 bases between them. CDR1 LGHNA and CDR2 YSLEER come from the germline V gene. The CDR3 loop is CASSQDLLGWPGSDTQYF. The CDR3 DNA reads TGCGCCAGCAGCCAAGATCTTTTGGGGTGGCCAGGGTCAGATACGCAGTATTTT.

J is TRBJ1-1 and V is TRBV30; maybe TRBD1 (5 bases). V was clipped by 4 bases and J by 0 bases, with 6 bases between them. Per the germline V gene, CDR1 is GTSNPN and CDR2 is SVGIG (reference sequence). The CDR3 runs to 12 residues. CDR3 sequence reads: CAWTGMNTEAFF. The DNA of the CDR3 is TGTGCCTGGACAGGGATGAACACTGAAGCTTTCTTT. Variable domain in full (rest from reference TRBV30 and TRBJ1-1): SQTIHQWPATLVQPVGSPLSLECTVEGTSNPNLYWYRQAAGRGLQLLFYSVGIGQISSEVPQNLSASRPQDRQFILSSKKLLLSDSGFYLCAWTGMNTEAFFGQGTRLTVV.

This clone was seen a few times. The V gene is TRBV2, the J gene TRBJ2-2; TRBD1 matches 7 bases. The V segment lost 5 bases and the J segment 1 base; nucleotides outside the gene matches: 7. In germline, CDR1 is SNHLY, CDR2 FYNNEI. The CDR3 is made up of 16 amino acids. Written as DNA, the CDR3 is TGTGCCAGCAGTCTTTCCGGGACAGTGAACACCGGGGAGCTGTTTTTT. Amino acids: CASSLSGTVNTGELFF.

The chain recombines TRBV29-1 with TRBJ1-2; no clear D gene. CDR1 and CDR2 (germline): SQVTM, ANQGSEA. The CDR3 is made up of 13 amino acids. V was cut by 0 bases and J by 7 bases, with 12 bases left in between. The CDR3 here is CSVEDPGRRGYTF. In DNA form, the CDR3 reads TGCAGCGTTGAAGATCCAGGTCGTCGTGGCTACACCTTC.